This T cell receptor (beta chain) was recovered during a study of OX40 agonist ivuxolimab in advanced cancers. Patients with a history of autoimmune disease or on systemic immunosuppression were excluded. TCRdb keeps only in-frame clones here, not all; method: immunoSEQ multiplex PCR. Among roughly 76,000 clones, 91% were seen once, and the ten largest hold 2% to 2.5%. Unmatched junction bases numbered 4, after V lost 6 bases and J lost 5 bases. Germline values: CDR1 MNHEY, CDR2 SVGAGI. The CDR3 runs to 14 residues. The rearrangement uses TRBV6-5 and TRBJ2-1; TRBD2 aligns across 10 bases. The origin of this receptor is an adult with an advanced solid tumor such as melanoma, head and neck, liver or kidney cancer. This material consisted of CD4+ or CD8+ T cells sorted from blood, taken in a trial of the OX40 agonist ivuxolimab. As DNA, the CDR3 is TGTGCCAGCAGCCCGGGACTAGCGAACAATGAGCAGTTCTTC. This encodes CASSPGLANNEQFF.